These 16 T cell receptor beta chains were all obtained from the same sample, sequenced in a study of cytomegalovirus exposure and HLA in healthy donors. Primers: 60 Vbeta forward and 13 Jbeta reverse. Clones were sequenced by immunoSEQ multiplex PCR, and TCRdb holds only the in-frame ones, with some missing. The data show 180,000 or so clones, 80% seen once. Sequencing was performed on PBMCs. The receptors come from a woman aged 45-65 years in good health and CMV-seropositive.

The chain couples TRBV7-2 to TRBJ1-1, with 10 nucleotides matching TRBD1. The germline V gene has CDR1 SGHTA and CDR2 FQGNSA. The J segment lost 0 bases and the V segment lost 5 bases, leaving 6 bases of the junction unmatched. CDR3 size: 16 residues. CDR3 residues: CASSRDRGGVNTEAFF. CDR3 nucleotides: TGTGCCAGCAGCCGGGACAGGGGAGGAGTGAACACTGAAGCTTTCTTT.

This chain links TRBV10-3 with TRBJ1-1, with 12 bases fitting TRBD1. This CDR3 is 18 amino acids long. The trim removed 4 bases at V and 1 base at J, leaving 10 bases unmatched. Germline lookup yields CDR1 ENHRY and CDR2 SYGVKD. The CDR3 nucleotides read TGTGCCATCAGTGGGGACAGGGGGCGAAGGAAGGAGAACACTGAAGCTTTCTTT. Amino acids: CAISGDRGRRKENTEAFF.

CDR3 in amino acids: CASSPGAGGRANEQFF. Here the CDR3 DNA reads TGTGCCAGCAGCCCGGGGGCGGGAGGTCGCGCTAATGAGCAGTTCTTC. This sequence joins TRBV7-2 and TRBJ2-1; 8 positions agree with TRBD2. With V trimmed by 5 bases and J by 7 bases, 13 bases remained unmatched. Germline V gene data show CDR1 as SGHTA and CDR2 as FQGNSA. This CDR3 has 16 residues.

The V call is TRBV7-2, the J call TRBJ1-1; D not resolved. Deletions cut 0 bases from V and 3 bases from J, with 14 bases between. The CDR3 covers 16 residues. The germline V gene encodes CDR1 SGHTA and CDR2 FQGNSA. The CDR3 sequence is CASSLATVPIHTEAFF. DNA of the CDR3: TGTGCCAGCAGCTTAGCCACAGTCCCCATCCACACTGAAGCTTTCTTT. Full variable domain (rest looked up from reference TRBV7-2 and TRBJ1-1): GAGVSQSPSNKVTEKGKDVELRCDPISGHTALYWYRQSLGQGLEFLIYFQGNSAPDKSGLPSDRFSAERTGGSVSTLTIQRTQQEDSAVYLCASSLATVPIHTEAFFGQGTRLTVV.

The chain has TRBV5-6 and TRBJ2-3; TRBD2 is a possible D gene (6 bases). The CDR3 has 15 residues. V was trimmed by 0 bases and J by 2 bases, leaving 10 bases between them. Looked up from germline, CDR1 is SGHDT and CDR2 is YYEEEE. CDR3 nucleotides: TGTGCCAGCAGCTTGGCGGGGGTAGTCACAGATACGCAGTATTTT. Translation gives CASSLAGVVTDTQYF.

The chain has TRBV5-4 and TRBJ1-1; D unclear. The V and J ends lost 2 bases and 4 bases respectively, with 12 bases between them. The CDR3 spans 14 residues. The V gene's germline CDR1 is SGHNT and CDR2 YYREEE (reference sequence). As DNA, the CDR3 is TGTGCCAGCAGCTTCGTCGTTGGAGGCACTGAAGCTTTCTTT. It specifies CASSFVVGGTEAFF.

The CDR3 nucleotides are TGTGCCAGCAGTTTAGGGAGCTCCTATAATTCACCCCTCCACTTT. It specifies CASSLGSSYNSPLHF. V usage is TRBV27 and J usage is TRBJ1-6; D uncertain. Germline V gene lookup returns CDR1 MNHEY and CDR2 SMNVEV (reference sequence). V was pared by 2 bases and J by 0 bases, with 5 bases between. This CDR3 comprises 15 residues.

The CDR3 bases are TGTGCCAGCAGTCAGAACAGGGGAACAGATACGCAGTATTTT. Its protein is CASSQNRGTDTQYF. The chain recombines TRBV2 with TRBJ2-3; 7 nucleotides align to TRBD1. From germline, CDR1 is SNHLY and CDR2 FYNNEI. The CDR3 spans 14 residues. With V trimmed by 5 bases and J by 3 bases, 5 bases remained unmatched.

Only a few counts were recorded for this clone. The chain links TRBV30 to TRBJ1-2; D is ambiguous. The germline V and J ends were trimmed by 0 bases and 11 bases, with 10 bases remaining between them. The V gene's germline CDR1 is GTSNPN and CDR2 SVGIG (reference sequence). This CDR3 is built from 11 residues. CDR3 DNA sequence: TGTGCCTGGAGTGTGCCGGAGATGTACACCTTC. It yields the protein CAWSVPEMYTF.

This clone has just a few counts. The V call is TRBV29-1, the J call TRBJ2-3; D ambiguous. The CDR3 covers 14 residues. The germline gives CDR1 SQVTM, CDR2 ANQGSEA. Trimming shortened V by 5 bases and J by 6 bases, and 18 bases separated the two germline ends. This CDR3 reads CSVSGPMVGDTQYF. The CDR3, as DNA: TGCAGCGTTTCTGGGCCAATGGTCGGTGATACGCAGTATTTT.

The chain carries TRBV7-3 and TRBJ2-7, with D perhaps matching TRBD2 (6 bases). The CDR3 is 16 residues long. V lost 5 bases, J lost 2 bases, and 19 bases lay in between. The V gene's germline CDR1 is SGHTA and CDR2 FQGTGA. The CDR3 region is CASSPTGGGTTYEQYF. CDR3 in DNA: TGTGCCAGCAGCCCAACAGGCGGCGGGACCACCTACGAGCAGTACTTC.

The chain is built from TRBV9 and TRBJ2-7; 11 bases line up with TRBD2. Looked up from germline, CDR1 is SGDLS and CDR2 is YYNGEE. CDR3 length: 16 amino acids. V lost 4 bases to trimming and J lost 1 base; unmatched junction nucleotides: 7. The chain's CDR3 is CASSPVAGGSSYEQYF. CDR3 coding DNA: TGTGCCAGCAGCCCAGTAGCGGGAGGGTCGTCCTACGAGCAGTACTTC.

The rearrangement links TRBV5-4 to TRBJ1-5; D is unresolved. This CDR3 is built from 15 residues. V lost 0 bases, J lost 0 bases, and 7 bases lay in between. Germline CDR1 and CDR2: SGHNT and YYREEE (reference sequence). CDR3 nucleotide sequence: TGTGCCAGCAGCTTGGGACACACTAGCAATCAGCCCCAGCATTTT. Amino acid sequence: CASSLGHTSNQPQHF.

V usage is TRBV5-3 and J usage is TRBJ2-2; 8 nucleotides align to TRBD1. TRBV5-3 is identified as an open reading frame with a role that is uncertain. Unmatched junction bases numbered 12, after V lost 2 bases and J lost 6 bases. This CDR3 spans 17 amino acids. This chain's CDR3 is CARSFARGRLDSGELFF. The CDR3 DNA follows: TGTGCCAGAAGCTTCGCCAGGGGGCGATTAGATTCCGGGGAGCTGTTTTTT.

The CDR3 reads CAISESGGTGELFF. In DNA form, the CDR3 reads TGTGCCATCAGTGAGTCAGGCGGGACCGGGGAGCTGTTTTTT. The J gene is TRBJ2-2, the V gene TRBV10-3, with TRBD2 as a possible D gene (5 bases). V was pared by 0 bases and J by 5 bases, with 7 bases between. The CDR3 is made up of 14 amino acids. Looked up from germline, CDR1 is ENHRY and CDR2 is SYGVKD.

The chain uses TRBV5-6 and TRBJ2-3; D may be TRBD2 (6 bases). The germline V gene encodes CDR1 SGHDT and CDR2 YYEEEE. Trimming stripped 0 bases from V and 1 base from J, with 12 bases between. CDR3 length equals 16 residues. Here the CDR3 DNA reads TGTGCCAGCAGCTTGGAGGGGACTTATGGCACAGATACGCAGTATTTT. Translating gives CASSLEGTYGTDTQYF.